This TCR beta chain is from a study of cytomegalovirus exposure and HLA in healthy donors. About the research overall: Among the 300 to 500 donors who were genotyped, approximately 76% fell in the genetic ancestry cluster that is associated with self-reported Caucasian donors.

Study conclusions and caveats: A prior analysis recorded that most TCR beta V segments were productive about 87% or about 30% of the time. In terms of immune exposure information, only CMV serostatus was available. Most subjects' HLA-A and HLA-B alleles were reportedly predicted from TCR beta sequences.

PCR primers comprised 60 Vbeta and 13 Jbeta primers. Profiled with immunoSEQ multiplex PCR; TCRdb holds only in-frame clones, not every one. Of more than 80,000 clones listed, 60% to 80% are singletons. This clone has only a few counts. What it binds is not known. This clonotype was obtained from a woman aged 55-69 years in good health and CMV-seropositive. The sample consisted of PBMCs.

The CDR3 here is CASRGQSNQPQHF. CDR3 coding DNA: TGCGCCAGCAGAGGACAGAGCAATCAGCCCCAGCATTTT. The chain carries TRBV10-2 and TRBJ1-5, with D possibly TRBD1 on 6 matching bases. CDR1 and CDR2 from the germline V gene are WSHSY and SAAADI. Trimming took 6 bases from V and 1 from J, leaving 7 bases between them. This CDR3 comprises 13 residues.